A selection of T cell receptor beta chains follows, all from one sample in a study of tissue T cells after allogeneic stem cell transplantation. Profiling relied on immunoSEQ multiplex PCR, and the TCRdb table lists in-frame clones only, not all of them. The profile shows around 28,000 clones, about 85% of them singletons. Sample: blood, taken before transplantation. These receptors originate from a woman aged 18 to 50 who later had graft-versus-host disease after an allogeneic stem cell transplant. Each CDR3 is given with its conserved first and last residue. The D gene is left open where the match is weak. The listing skips clone size in some rows; elsewhere it reads once, few, many or a size class.

d_call	v_call	j_call	clone_size	cdr3_nt	cdr3_aa
TRBD2	TRBV27	TRBJ2-1	.	TGTGCCAGCAGTAAATACCTAGCGGGGGGTTCCACCTACAATGAGCAGTTCTTC	CASSKYLAGGSTYNEQFF
TRBD1	TRBV18	TRBJ2-7	once	TGTGCCAGCTCACCGGACAGGGGAGATGTGGAGCAGTACTTC	CASSPDRGDVEQYF
TRBD1	TRBV18	TRBJ2-7	.	TGTGCCAGCTCACCACACCCCCCCGGGACAGGGGGCTACGAGCAGTACTTC	CASSPHPPGTGGYEQYF
.	TRBV12-3/TRBV12-4	TRBJ1-4	.	TGTGCCAGCAGTATTGCCCTTAATGAAAAACTGTTTTTT	CASSIALNEKLFF
TRBD1	TRBV11-2	TRBJ2-1	.	TGTGCCAGCAGCTTAGTTACAGGGGATTACAATGAGCAGTTCTTC	CASSLVTGDYNEQFF
.	TRBV10-2	TRBJ1-6	.	TGCGCCAGCAGGGAGGAAGGAGAGACAGCCCTCCACTTT	CASREEGETALHF
.	TRBV5-4	TRBJ1-1	.	TGTGCCAGCAGCCCCCAGACAGGCATGAACACTGAAGCTTTCTTT	CASSPQTGMNTEAFF
.	TRBV2	TRBJ2-3	.	TGTGCCAGCACTATACTCAGGGGCACAGATACGCAGTATTTT	CASTILRGTDTQYF
.	TRBV27	TRBJ2-1	.	TGTGCCAGCAAACTCGGGGGGCCCTACAATGAGCAGTTCTTC	CASKLGGPYNEQFF
.	TRBV12-3/TRBV12-4	TRBJ2-2	.	TGTGCCAGCGGATTGGGCACCGGGGAGCTGTTTTTT	CASGLGTGELFF
.	TRBV5-1	TRBJ1-2	.	TGCGCCAGCAGCTTGGGACAGAACTATGGCTACACCTTC	CASSLGQNYGYTF
TRBD1	TRBV9	TRBJ2-3	.	TGTGCCAGCAGCGTACCCCAGTCAACCGACAGGGAAGGACCAGATACGCAGTATTTT	CASSVPQSTDREGPDTQYF
.	TRBV28	TRBJ2-2	.	TGTGCCAGCACCATCCCAGGGATAGCCGGGGAGCTGTTTTTT	CASTIPGIAGELFF
.	TRBV2	TRBJ2-3	.	TGTGCCAGCAGAGACGAACAGGACTACACAGATACGCAGTATTTT	CASRDEQDYTDTQYF
.	TRBV7-9	TRBJ1-1	.	TGTGCCAGCAGCCCCCAGGACACTGAAGCTTTCTTT	CASSPQDTEAFF
.	TRBV24-1	TRBJ2-1	.	TGTGCCACCAGTGATTTGAGACAGAGTGTCAATGAGCAGTTCTTC	CATSDLRQSVNEQFF
TRBD1	TRBV13	TRBJ1-2	.	TGTGCCAGCAGCTTAGTTTCAAGGGTAGGGGGCGCTTACTATGGCTACACCTTC	CASSLVSRVGGAYYGYTF
.	TRBV7-2	TRBJ1-5	.	TGTGCCAGCAGCTTCGAACAGGCTAATCAGCCCCAGCATTTT	CASSFEQANQPQHF
.	TRBV4-2	TRBJ2-7	.	TGTGCCAGCAGCAGGGACCTTCGCGACGAGCAGTACTTC	CASSRDLRDEQYF
.	TRBV27	TRBJ1-2	.	TGTGCCAGCAGTTTATATGGAGGGGACGACACTAACTATGGCTACACCTTC	CASSLYGGDDTNYGYTF
TRBD2	TRBV11-1	TRBJ2-1	.	TGTGCCAGCAGCTTCCCTAGCGGAGGTGAGCAGTTCTTC	CASSFPSGGEQFF
.	TRBV11-2	TRBJ1-1	.	TGTGCCAGCAGCTCCCCCACAGGGCCCACTGAAGCTTTCTTT	CASSSPTGPTEAFF
.	TRBV27	TRBJ1-4	.	TGTGCCAGCAGTTTTGCCTTTGGTGGCGGCGTTAATGAAAAACTGTTTTTT	CASSFAFGGGVNEKLFF
.	TRBV19	TRBJ1-6	.	TGTGCCAGTAGTATCCGGAGCTCCTATAATTCACCCCTCCACTTT	CASSIRSSYNSPLHF
.	TRBV6-5	TRBJ1-5	.	TGTGCCAGCAGATTGAGGGGGAATCAGCCCCAGCATTTT	CASRLRGNQPQHF
TRBD1	TRBV14	TRBJ1-1	.	TGTGCCAGCAGCCTGGACAGGGGGAACACTGAAGCTTTCTTT	CASSLDRGNTEAFF
.	TRBV5-6	TRBJ1-2	.	TGTGCCAGCAGCAACACAGTTAACTATGGCTACACCTTC	CASSNTVNYGYTF
.	TRBV6-6	TRBJ1-5	.	TGTGCCAGCAGCCTAGGCAATCAGCCCCAGCATTTT	CASSLGNQPQHF
.	TRBV5-1	TRBJ2-7	.	TGCGCCAGCAGCTCACCCGGGCCGGGGAACGAGCAGTACTTC	CASSSPGPGNEQYF
.	TRBV5-1	TRBJ2-5	.	TGCGCCAGCAGCCCGGAGCCCCCGGGAGAGACCCAGTACTTC	CASSPEPPGETQYF
TRBD1	TRBV6-2/TRBV6-3	TRBJ2-7	.	TGTGCCAGCAGTAACAGGACAGGGCAGTACTTC	CASSNRTGQYF
TRBD2	TRBV9	TRBJ2-1	.	TGTGCCAGCAGCGGAGGACTAGCTAATTACAATGAGCAGTTCTTC	CASSGGLANYNEQFF
.	TRBV11-1	TRBJ2-1	.	TGTGCCAGCAGCTTATACAGGAATGACAATGAGCAGTTCTTC	CASSLYRNDNEQFF
TRBD1	TRBV7-2	TRBJ2-5	.	TGTGCCAGCAGCTTAATTCGTGTCAGGGGGCGTAGGGAGACCCAGTACTTC	CASSLIRVRGRRETQYF
TRBD1	TRBV25-1	TRBJ2-7	.	TGTGCCAGCAACAGACCGGGACAGGGGTTCGACGAGCAGTACTTC	CASNRPGQGFDEQYF
TRBD2	TRBV27	TRBJ2-1	.	TGTGCCAGCAGTTGGGGGAGGGAGTACAATGAGCAGTTCTTC	CASSWGREYNEQFF
.	TRBV3-1/TRBV3-2	TRBJ2-7	.	TGTGCCAGCAGCCAAGATTTGGGGGGTGGGACAGCCAACTCCTACGAGCAGTACTTC	CASSQDLGGGTANSYEQYF
TRBD1	TRBV4-2	TRBJ2-1	.	TGTGCCAGCAGCCAAGATGAGGGACAGGGTTACAATGAGCAGTTCTTC	CASSQDEGQGYNEQFF
TRBD2	TRBV10-3	TRBJ2-7	few	TGTGCCATCAGTGAGATGAGCGGGGACGTGGACGAGCAGTACTTC	CAISEMSGDVDEQYF
TRBD2	TRBV2	TRBJ2-1	.	TGTGCCAGCAGTATTAGACTAGCGGGACAGCAGTTCTTC	CASSIRLAGQQFF
.	TRBV7-9	TRBJ1-3	.	TGTGCCAGCAGCTCCGGGACACCGAGATCTGGAAACACCATATATTTT	CASSSGTPRSGNTIYF
.	TRBV29-1	TRBJ1-2	.	TGCAGCGTTCCTGAGTGGGGGGAACGGGGCCGGGACTATGGCTACACCTTC	CSVPEWGERGRDYGYTF
.	TRBV12-3/TRBV12-4	TRBJ1-3	few	TGTGCCAGCATCCCGGACGTAGGAAACACCATATATTTT	CASIPDVGNTIYF
TRBD1	TRBV5-1	TRBJ2-5	.	TGCGCCAGCAGCTTTACAGGGGACGAGACCCAGTACTTC	CASSFTGDETQYF
.	TRBV18	TRBJ2-1	.	TGTGCCAGCTCACCGTATCACGGCTACAATGAGCAGTTCTTC	CASSPYHGYNEQFF
.	TRBV9	TRBJ1-1	once	TGTGCCAGCAGCGCCCTCCAGGGTTTTACTGAAGCTTTCTTT	CASSALQGFTEAFF
.	TRBV29-1	TRBJ1-4	.	TGCAGCGGAAAGGGACCCGGGGAAAAACTGTTTTTT	CSGKGPGEKLFF
.	TRBV27	TRBJ1-5	.	TGTGCCAGCAGCCGACAGGGCAATCAGCCCCAGCATTTT	CASSRQGNQPQHF
.	TRBV18	TRBJ2-5	.	TGTGCCAGCTCACCACCGGGAGTGGGAGAGACCCAGTACTTC	CASSPPGVGETQYF